The 5 T cell receptor beta chains in this list originate from one sample, sequenced in a study of CXCR3-negative and CXCR3-positive naive CD8 T cells. These receptors' targets are unknown. Study-level points and caveats: A higher hydrophobicity marked the TRB CDR3s of CXCR3-positive naive cells versus CXCR3-negative naive cells.

It was by 5' RACE with UMI labels that the TRB cDNA libraries were prepared. TCRdb reprocessed the 5' RACE reads and stores each CDR3 protein as one record, lacking DNA. This sample's clone table lists around 88,000 distinct CDR3 sequences. Source material: naive CXCR3+ CD8+ T cells from blood. Subset given: CD45RO-CCR7+CD27+CD95- naive CD8+ T cells expressing CXCR3 (TNR3+). The receptors come from a human donor in good health. Some clones in this sample may be carry-over from other donors' samples.

The chain uses TRBV7-7 and TRBJ2-1; TCRdb outputs TRBD1, but without DNA this stays unchecked. CDR1 and CDR2 (germline): SSHAT, FNYEAQ (reference sequence). The CDR3 spans 14 residues. CDR3 protein: CASSLVVGDNEQFF.

The chain recombines TRBV7-9 with TRBJ1-1; TCRdb's D call, TRBD1, is unchecked because there is no DNA. The CDR3 loop spans 14 amino acids. Germline V gene lookup returns CDR1 SEHNR and CDR2 FQNEAQ (reference sequence). The CDR3 sequence: CASSLTGQYTGAYF.

V usage is TRBV28 and J usage is TRBJ1-2. The CDR3 is made up of 16 amino acids. The V gene's germline CDR1 is MDHEN and CDR2 SYDVKM. The CDR3 reads CASRIRSAGTNYGYTF.

V gene TRBV3-1 combines with J gene TRBJ1-1. This CDR3 has 17 residues. Germline values: CDR1 LGHDT, CDR2 YNNKEL (reference sequence). CDR3 amino acids: CASSQDLRGYANTEAFF.

This chain links TRBV6-2 or TRBV6-3 with TRBJ2-2; absent DNA, TCRdb's TRBD2 call cannot be checked. The CDR3 is made up of 15 amino acids. From germline, CDR1 is MNHEY and CDR2 SVGEGT. The CDR3 sequence: CASRQRDYHTGELFF.